Below, 11 T cell receptor beta chains from the same sample are listed, as sequenced in a study of blood T cell repertoires in COVID-19. The data were produced by immunoSEQ multiplex PCR, yet TCRdb's version contains in-frame clones alone and is incomplete. The sample lists approximately 46,000 clones, about 85% seen once, with roughly 13% in the top ten. Sequences were obtained from peripheral blood. The receptor set was obtained from a woman between 70 and 85 years old in a cohort sampled during active COVID-19.

The rearrangement links TRBV10-3 to TRBJ1-1; D not resolved. The V end was cut by 6 bases, the J end by 4 bases, with 15 bases between. The CDR3 totals 14 residues. CDR1 is ENHRY and CDR2 is SYGVKD in the germline V gene. As DNA, the CDR3 is TGTGCCATCAGCGGGAAGGGATTGGGCACTGAAGCTTTCTTT. Translated, it gives CAISGKGLGTEAFF.

J is TRBJ2-5 and V is TRBV5-4, with D perhaps TRBD2 (5 bases). CDR1 and CDR2 (germline): SGHNT, YYREEE (reference sequence). The CDR3 covers 13 residues. Trimming removed 4 bases from V and 2 bases from J, with 9 bases in between. CDR3 DNA: TGTGCCAGCAGCCGGACTGAACAAGAGACCCAGTACTTC. It codes for CASSRTEQETQYF.

This clone has just one count. This chain joins TRBV19 and TRBJ2-5, with 8 positions matching TRBD1. The length of the CDR3 is 16 residues. The germline V gene has CDR1 LNHDA and CDR2 SQIVND (reference sequence). V trimming: 5 bases; J trimming: 4 bases; junction bases outside the gene matches: 12. The CDR3, as DNA: TGTGCCAGTAGTCCTATTCGGACAGGGATGGTAGAGACCCAGTACTTC. Translating it yields CASSPIRTGMVETQYF.

The V gene is TRBV28, the J gene TRBJ2-7, with 8 bases matching TRBD1. Looked up from germline, CDR1 is MDHEN and CDR2 is SYDVKM. CDR3 length: 14 residues. Unmatched junction bases numbered 9, after V lost 7 bases and J lost 4 bases. The CDR3 sequence: CASIGQGRGYEQYF. The CDR3 DNA is TGTGCCAGCATTGGACAGGGACGGGGGTACGAGCAGTACTTC.

The chain carries TRBV18 and TRBJ1-4, with 10 bases lining up with TRBD1. The CDR3 spans 14 residues. J lost 7 bases, V lost 6 bases, and 5 bases had no gene match. Germline CDR1 reads KGHSH; CDR2 reads LQKENI. DNA of the CDR3: TGTGCCAGCTCCCGGGGACAGGGGAGTGAAAAACTGTTTTTT. Encoded protein: CASSRGQGSEKLFF.

The V gene is TRBV11-2, the J gene TRBJ2-6, with TRBD1 as a possible D gene (5 bases). Trimming pared 5 bases from V and 0 bases from J, leaving 20 bases between. The CDR3 extends over 19 amino acids. The germline gives CDR1 SGHAT, CDR2 FQNNGV. The CDR3 nucleotides are TGTGCCAGCAGCCGCCCGACAGCCACCTCTCGCTCTGGGGCCAACGTCCTGACTTTC. It codes for CASSRPTATSRSGANVLTF.

This chain uses TRBV29-1 with TRBJ2-3; D unclear. This CDR3 comprises 13 residues. Germline lookup yields CDR1 SQVTM and CDR2 ANQGSEA. Trimming shortened V by 5 bases and J by 0 bases, and 9 bases separated the two germline ends. The CDR3 DNA reads as TGCAGCGTTAGAGGCGGAAGCACAGATACGCAGTATTTT. As protein: CSVRGGSTDTQYF.

This chain uses TRBV6-5 with TRBJ1-5; TRBD1 matches 11 bases. The CDR3 length is 14 residues. Germline assignment: CDR1 MNHEY and CDR2 SVGAGI. With V trimmed by 6 bases and J by 5 bases, 3 bases remained unmatched. Here the CDR3 reads CASRPGQGDQPQHF. The DNA of the CDR3 is TGTGCCAGCAGGCCGGGACAGGGGGATCAGCCCCAGCATTTT.

The V gene is TRBV29-1, the J gene TRBJ2-7; 7 bases match TRBD2. Germline V gives CDR1 SQVTM, CDR2 ANQGSEA. J gave up 3 bases and V 4 bases, and 6 bases lay outside the gene matches. The CDR3 has 13 amino acids. CDR3 sequence (DNA): TGCAGCGTTGGTCGTGGGACTAACTACGAGCAGTACTTC. It specifies CSVGRGTNYEQYF.

The rearrangement joins TRBV24-1 to TRBJ2-1; TRBD2 aligns across 9 bases. V lost 8 bases to trimming and J lost 5 bases; unmatched junction nucleotides: 6. Germline assignment: CDR1 KGHDR and CDR2 SFDVKD. The CDR3 runs 14 residues. Here the CDR3 DNA reads TGTGCCACCACCGCGGGGGGGTGGAACAATGAGCAGTTCTTC. Its protein is CATTAGGWNNEQFF.

The CDR3 reads CASSLALAEYNEQFF. Written as DNA, the CDR3 is TGTGCCAGCAGCTTAGCTCTAGCGGAGTACAATGAGCAGTTCTTC. This chain links TRBV7-6 with TRBJ2-1; 7 nucleotides line up with TRBD2. Trimming cost V 0 bases and J 4 bases; bases outside gene matches: 3. The germline V gene encodes CDR1 SGHVS and CDR2 FNYEAQ. The CDR3 has 15 amino acids.